This section outlines one T cell receptor beta chain sequence together with its context. This sample was included in a study of blood T cell repertoires in COVID-19. Produced via immunoSEQ multiplex PCR; TCRdb's table is partial and in-frame only. The table includes 100,000 to 150,000 clones, almost 90% detected once. The clonotype comes from a woman aged 55-69 years with COVID-19, enrolled during active disease. Sequencing was performed on peripheral blood.

CDR3 sequence (DNA): TGTGCCAGCAGTTTTATTGGACGGGGCACTGAAGCTTTCTTT. Amino acids: CASSFIGRGTEAFF. The J gene is TRBJ1-1, the V gene TRBV7-2, with D uncertain. The CDR3 is made up of 14 amino acids. V was pared by 6 bases and J by 4 bases, with 15 bases between. Germline V lookup: CDR1 SGHTA, CDR2 FQGNSA.